This entry concerns a single T cell receptor (beta chain). This sample was taken from a study of blood T cell repertoires in COVID-19. Study at large: Acute and convalescent COVID-19 specimens originated in the United States, Italy and Spain. PBMCs, B-cell-depleted T cells, or T cells provided the cDNA or gDNA that made up the material.

Trimming took off 2 bases at V and 1 base at J, with 13 bases between the two ends. The CDR3 consists of 16 residues. Germline-derived CDR1 and CDR2 are SGHKS and YYEKEE (reference sequence). Assay: immunoSEQ multiplex PCR; the TCRdb copy retains only in-frame clones and omits some. The sample gives 210,000 or so clones, 86% of which show up once; over 3% is in the top ten. Adults between about 18 and 95 years of age took part from fewer than 30 US areas. Categorization into cohorts depended on clinical history that participants reported. Sequencing was carried out using PBMCs or T cells enriched from blood (not recorded which). The clonotype originates from a woman aged 45 to 65 in a cohort exposed to, infected with or recovered from COVID-19 (not recorded which). J is TRBJ1-3 and V is TRBV5-5; D remains unclear. CDR3 in amino acids: CASSFGLLVSGNTIYF. In DNA form, the CDR3 reads TGTGCCAGCAGCTTCGGACTGTTAGTTTCTGGAAACACCATATATTTT.